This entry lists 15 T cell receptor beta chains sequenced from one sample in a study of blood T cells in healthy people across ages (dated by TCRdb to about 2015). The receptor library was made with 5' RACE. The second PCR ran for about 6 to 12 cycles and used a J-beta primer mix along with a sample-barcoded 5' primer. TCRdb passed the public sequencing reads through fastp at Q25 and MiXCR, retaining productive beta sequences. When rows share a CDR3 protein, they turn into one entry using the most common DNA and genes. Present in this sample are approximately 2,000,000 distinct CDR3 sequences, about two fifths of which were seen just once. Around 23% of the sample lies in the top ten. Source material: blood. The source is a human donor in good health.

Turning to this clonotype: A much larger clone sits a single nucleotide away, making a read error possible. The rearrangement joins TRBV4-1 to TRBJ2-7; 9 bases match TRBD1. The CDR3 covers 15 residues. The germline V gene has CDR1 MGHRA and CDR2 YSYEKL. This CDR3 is CASCQGQGPTYEQYF. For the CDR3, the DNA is TGCGCCAGCTGCCAGGGACAGGGACCCACCTACGAGCAGTACTTC.

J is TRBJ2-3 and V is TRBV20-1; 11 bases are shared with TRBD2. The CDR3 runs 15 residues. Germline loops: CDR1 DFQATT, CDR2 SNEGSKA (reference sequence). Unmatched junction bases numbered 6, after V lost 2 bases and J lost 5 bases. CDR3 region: CSARLAGGLLDTQYF. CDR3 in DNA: TGCAGTGCTAGATTAGCGGGGGGGCTTTTAGATACGCAGTATTTT.

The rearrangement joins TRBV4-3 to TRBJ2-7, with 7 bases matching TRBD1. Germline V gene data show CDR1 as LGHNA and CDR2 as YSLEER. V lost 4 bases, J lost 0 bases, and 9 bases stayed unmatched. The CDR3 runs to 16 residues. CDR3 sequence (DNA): TGCGCCAGCAGCCGCGATACAGGGGCGAGCTCCTACGAGCAGTACTTC. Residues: CASSRDTGASSYEQYF.

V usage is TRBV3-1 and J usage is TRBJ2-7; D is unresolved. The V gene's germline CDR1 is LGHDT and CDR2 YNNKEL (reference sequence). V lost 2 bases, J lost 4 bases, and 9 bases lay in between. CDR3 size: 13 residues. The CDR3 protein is CASSQHSPYEQYF. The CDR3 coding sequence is TGTGCCAGCAGCCAACACTCACCGTACGAGCAGTACTTC.

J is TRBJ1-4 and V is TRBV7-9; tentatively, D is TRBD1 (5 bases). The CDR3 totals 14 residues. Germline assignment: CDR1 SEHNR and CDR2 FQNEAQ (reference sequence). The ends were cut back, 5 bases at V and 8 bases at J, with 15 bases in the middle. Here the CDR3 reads CASSMGLTVEKLFF. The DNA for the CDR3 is TGTGCCAGCAGCATGGGGCTTACCGTCGAAAAACTGTTTTTT.

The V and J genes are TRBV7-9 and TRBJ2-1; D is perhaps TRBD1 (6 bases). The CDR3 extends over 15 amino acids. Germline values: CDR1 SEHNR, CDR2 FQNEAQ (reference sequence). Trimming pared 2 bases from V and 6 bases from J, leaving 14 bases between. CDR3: CASSLRGIRTNEQFF. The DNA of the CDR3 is TGTGCCAGCAGCTTAAGGGGGATTAGGACCAATGAGCAGTTCTTC.

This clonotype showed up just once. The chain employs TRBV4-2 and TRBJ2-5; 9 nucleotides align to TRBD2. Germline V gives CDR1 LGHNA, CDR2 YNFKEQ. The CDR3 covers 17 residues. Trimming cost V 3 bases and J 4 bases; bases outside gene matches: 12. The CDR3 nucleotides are TGTGCCAGCAGCCAGAGGAGTGGCGGGGGGGGTCGAGAGACCCAGTACTTC. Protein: CASSQRSGGGGRETQYF.

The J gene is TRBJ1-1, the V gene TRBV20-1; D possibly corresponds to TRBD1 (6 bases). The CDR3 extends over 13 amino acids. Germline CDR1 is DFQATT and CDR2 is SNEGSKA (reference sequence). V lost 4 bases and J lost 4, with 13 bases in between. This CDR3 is CSATSGDGTEAFF. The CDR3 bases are TGCAGTGCTACCTCAGGGGATGGCACTGAAGCTTTCTTT.

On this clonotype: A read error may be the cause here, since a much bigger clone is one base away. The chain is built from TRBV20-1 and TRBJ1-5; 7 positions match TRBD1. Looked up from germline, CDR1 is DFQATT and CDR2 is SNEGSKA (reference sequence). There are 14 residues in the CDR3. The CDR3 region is CSAGRQGRKQPQHF. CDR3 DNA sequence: TGCAGTGCTGGACGACAGGGTCGCAAGCAGCCCCAGCATTTT.

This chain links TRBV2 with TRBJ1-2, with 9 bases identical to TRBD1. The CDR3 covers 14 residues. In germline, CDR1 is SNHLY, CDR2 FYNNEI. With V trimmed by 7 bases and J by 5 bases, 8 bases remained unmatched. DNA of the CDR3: TGTGCCAGCACGACACAGGGGGCGGAATATGGCTACACCTTC. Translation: CASTTQGAEYGYTF.

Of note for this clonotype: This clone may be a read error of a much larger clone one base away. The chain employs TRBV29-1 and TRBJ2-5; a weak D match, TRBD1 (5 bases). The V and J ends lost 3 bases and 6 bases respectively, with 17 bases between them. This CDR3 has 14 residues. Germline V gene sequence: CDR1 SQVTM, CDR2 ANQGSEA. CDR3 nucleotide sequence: TGCAGCGTTGAGGCGTTGGTACAGGCGAAGACCCAGTACTTC. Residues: CSVEALVQAKTQYF.

The CDR3 here is CASSQGPPTTGSPLHF. The CDR3 coding sequence is TGCGCCAGCAGCCAAGGGCCACCAACTACGGGTTCACCCCTCCACTTT. This chain uses TRBV4-1 with TRBJ1-6; D is uncertain. The CDR3 length is 16 residues. Germline V gene data show CDR1 as MGHRA and CDR2 as YSYEKL. V lost 1 base, J lost 9 bases, and 16 bases lay in between.

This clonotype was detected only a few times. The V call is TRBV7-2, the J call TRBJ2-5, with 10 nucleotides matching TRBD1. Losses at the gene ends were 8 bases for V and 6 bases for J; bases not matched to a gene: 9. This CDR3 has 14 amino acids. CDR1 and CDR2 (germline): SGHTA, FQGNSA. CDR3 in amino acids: CASLTGTGDQTQYF. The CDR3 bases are TGTGCCAGCCTAACCGGGACAGGGGACCAGACCCAGTACTTC.

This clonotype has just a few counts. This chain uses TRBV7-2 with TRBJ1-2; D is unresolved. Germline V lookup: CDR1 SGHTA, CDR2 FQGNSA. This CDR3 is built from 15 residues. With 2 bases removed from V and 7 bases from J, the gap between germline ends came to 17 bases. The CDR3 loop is CASSLINSPPGGYTF. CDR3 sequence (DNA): TGTGCCAGCAGCTTAATTAACTCCCCACCGGGTGGCTACACCTTC. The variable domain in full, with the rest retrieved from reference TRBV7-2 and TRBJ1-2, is GAGVSQSPSNKVTEKGKDVELRCDPISGHTALYWYRQSLGQGLEFLIYFQGNSAPDKSGLPSDRFSAERTGGSVSTLTIQRTQQEDSAVYLCASSLINSPPGGYTFGSGTRLTVV.

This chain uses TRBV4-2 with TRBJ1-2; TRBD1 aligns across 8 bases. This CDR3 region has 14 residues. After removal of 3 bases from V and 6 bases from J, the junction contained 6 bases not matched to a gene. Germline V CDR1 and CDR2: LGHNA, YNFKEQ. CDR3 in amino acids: CASSQGDRSNGYTF. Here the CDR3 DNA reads TGTGCCAGCAGCCAGGGGGACAGGTCCAATGGCTACACCTTC.